The clone carrying this TCR beta chain came up many times. J gave up 5 bases and V 4 bases, and 3 bases lay outside the gene matches. Germline V lookup: CDR1 SEHNR, CDR2 FQNEAQ (reference sequence). The CDR3 has 14 residues. This entry is derived from a study of T cell responses to AZD1222 COVID-19 vaccine. The data were produced by immunoSEQ multiplex PCR, yet TCRdb's version contains in-frame clones alone and is incomplete. This sample carries 150,000 to 170,000 clones, 70% to 90% of them seen once, and the ten largest clones take 5.5% to 6%. The TCR comes from an adult in good health. Sequencing was performed on peripheral blood, taken on day 0 of MenACWY control vaccination. The chain combines TRBV7-9 with TRBJ1-4; 8 bases line up with TRBD1. The CDR3 DNA is TGTGCCAGCAGCTCACAGGGGGGAAATGAAAAACTGTTTTTT. This sequence encodes CASSSQGGNEKLFF. Using reference TRBV7-9 and TRBJ1-4 for the parts outside the CDR3, the full variable domain is DTGVSQNPRHKITKRGQNVTFRCDPISEHNRLYWYRQTLGQGPEFLTYFQNEAQLEKSRLLSDRFSAERPKGSFSTLEIQRTEQGDSAMYLCASSSQGGNEKLFFGSGTQLSVL.